Listed below are T cell receptor beta chains from one sample, sequenced in a study of T cell repertoires in cytomegalovirus infection. TCRdb reprocessed the reads via MiXCR and lists one record per CDR3 protein. The sample consists of 150,000 to 200,000 distinct CDR3 sequences, 15% to 20% of them appearing once. The sequencing sample was made of CD8+ T cells from PBMCs. These receptors were collected from a human donor in good health (CMV status not recorded). Some clones in this sample may be carry-over from other donors' samples. CDR3s include the opening cysteine and the closing phenylalanine or tryptophan. A D gene is named only where the DNA matches it firmly. Only some rows state a clone size, as once, few, many or a class for expanded clones.

D | J | size | V | CDR3 | DNA
TRBD2 | TRBJ2-1 | few | TRBV4-1 | CASSQGNGGVYEQFF | TGCGCCAGCAGCCAAGGCAACGGGGGGGTCTATGAGCAGTTCTTC
TRBD2 | TRBJ2-7 | few | TRBV2 | CASLGLAGTYEQYF | TGTGCCAGTTTGGGACTAGCGGGGACCTACGAGCAGTACTTC
NA | TRBJ1-5 | few | TRBV20-1 | CSARDEVNQPQHF | TGCAGTGCTAGAGACGAGGTGAATCAGCCCCAGCATTTT
TRBD2 | TRBJ2-2 | few | TRBV7-2 | CASTTAGGPSTGELFF | TGTGCCAGCACCACCGCGGGGGGGCCCAGCACCGGGGAGCTGTTTTTT
TRBD2 | TRBJ2-1 | NA | TRBV14 | CASSLRGGGSLHEQFF | TGTGCCAGCAGCCTCCGGGGAGGCGGGAGTCTTCATGAGCAGTTCTTC
TRBD2 | TRBJ2-3 | few | TRBV29-1 | CSVDGTSGEEDTQYF | TGCAGCGTTGACGGGACTAGCGGAGAAGAAGATACGCAGTATTTT
TRBD1 | TRBJ1-1 | NA | TRBV6-2/TRBV6-3 | CASAVGKGDRAIEAFF | TGTGCCAGCGCTGTAGGAAAAGGAGACAGGGCGATCGAAGCTTTCTTT
NA | TRBJ2-6 | many | TRBV19 | CATTLGPSGANVLTF | TGTGCCACGACTTTGGGGCCCTCTGGGGCCAACGTCCTGACTTTC
TRBD2 | TRBJ2-5 | few | TRBV6-2/TRBV6-3 | CASRTSGLETQYF | TGTGCCAGCCGGACTAGCGGGTTGGAGACCCAGTACTTC
NA | TRBJ1-2 | few | TRBV7-8 | CASSFSNSGASYGYTF | TGTGCCAGCAGCTTTTCAAACTCAGGGGCGAGCTATGGCTACACCTTC
NA | TRBJ1-4 | once | TRBV7-6 | CASSPTGTLSDLEKLFF | TGTGCCAGCAGCCCAACCGGGACACTTTCTGATCTTGAAAAACTGTTTTTT
NA | TRBJ2-1 | NA | TRBV11-2 | CASSPSLGGYNEQFF | TGTGCCAGCAGCCCTAGCTTAGGGGGGTACAATGAGCAGTTCTTC
NA | TRBJ2-4 | few | TRBV7-9 | CASSWEGAKNRQYF | TGTGCCAGCAGCTGGGAAGGGGCCAAAAACAGGCAGTACTTC
NA | TRBJ2-1 | NA | TRBV4-1 | CASSHVGDPDEQFF | TGCGCCAGCAGCCATGTGGGGGATCCAGATGAGCAGTTCTTC
NA | TRBJ2-5 | few | TRBV7-2 | CASSLGTLETQYF | TGTGCCAGCAGCTTAGGAACTCTGGAGACCCAGTACTTC
TRBD1 | TRBJ2-7 | NA | TRBV7-8 | CATTRQGGTYEQYF | TGTGCCACTACAAGACAGGGGGGGACCTACGAGCAGTACTTC
NA | TRBJ2-1 | few | TRBV25-1 | CASSAGYNEQFF | TGTGCCAGCAGTGCGGGCTACAATGAGCAGTTCTTC
NA | TRBJ1-3 | few | TRBV7-8 | CASSVDMASGNTIYF | TGTGCCAGCAGCGTAGACATGGCTTCTGGAAACACCATATATTTT
NA | TRBJ2-1 | NA | TRBV24-1 | CATQAGQRSSYNEQFF | TGTGCCACCCAGGCGGGCCAGCGGAGCTCCTACAATGAGCAGTTCTTC
NA | TRBJ2-1 | few | TRBV7-2 | CQGGVGPWVVQTNGRQFF | TGCCAAGGGGGGGTGGGGCCCTGGGTAGTACAAACGAATGGGCGGCAGTTCTTC
NA | TRBJ2-7 | NA | TRBV29-1 | CSVGWGMYEQYF | TGCAGCGTGGGGTGGGGGATGTACGAGCAGTACTTC
NA | TRBJ1-5 | few | TRBV19 | CASSMRADSNQPQHF | TGTGCCAGTAGTATGAGGGCTGATAGCAATCAGCCCCAGCATTTT
TRBD2 | TRBJ2-1 | few | TRBV6-5 | CASSYRTSGGVGEQFF | TGTGCCAGCAGTTACCGGACTAGCGGAGGGGTCGGGGAGCAGTTCTTC
NA | TRBJ2-5 | few | TRBV6-2/TRBV6-3 | CATKRTSQYF | TGTGCCACCAAAAGAACGTCCCAGTACTTC
NA | TRBJ2-5 | few | TRBV6-2/TRBV6-3 | CASSPEQETQYF | TGTGCCAGCAGTCCGGAGCAAGAGACCCAGTACTTC
NA | TRBJ2-5 | NA | TRBV5-6 | CASSLRGKSQETQYF | TGTGCCAGCAGCTTGAGGGGGAAGAGTCAAGAGACCCAGTACTTC
TRBD2 | TRBJ2-7 | NA | TRBV11-2 | CASSLSQRGTYEQYF | TGTGCCAGCAGCTTAAGCCAGCGGGGAACCTACGAGCAGTACTTC
NA | TRBJ2-2 | NA | TRBV4-2 | CASSQGGGSGELFF | TGTGCCAGCAGCCAAGGAGGAGGGTCCGGGGAGCTGTTTTTT
TRBD2 | TRBJ2-1 | NA | TRBV29-1 | CSHLSGSYNEQFF | TGCAGCCATCTCAGCGGGAGTTACAATGAGCAGTTCTTC
NA | TRBJ2-2 | NA | TRBV29-1 | CSVEDINPGELFF | TGCAGCGTTGAAGATATCAATCCCGGGGAGCTGTTTTTT
NA | TRBJ2-7 | few | TRBV7-9 | CASRKGGDEQYF | TGTGCCAGCAGAAAAGGGGGGGATGAGCAGTACTTC
TRBD2 | TRBJ2-1 | few | TRBV14 | CASSQGASGKWFF | TGTGCCAGCAGCCAAGGAGCCAGCGGGAAATGGTTCTTC
TRBD2 | TRBJ2-3 | few | TRBV7-9 | CASKIQTGRLTDTQYF | TGTGCCAGCAAAATCCAGACCGGGAGGTTGACAGATACGCAGTATTTT
NA | TRBJ2-7 | many | TRBV6-6 | CASSYSPQNGQYF | TGTGCCAGCAGTTACTCTCCCCAAAACGGGCAGTACTTC
NA | TRBJ2-7 | NA | TRBV7-4 | CASSPDSLYEQYF | TGTGCCAGCAGCCCCGACAGCCTATACGAGCAGTACTTC
NA | TRBJ2-7 | NA | TRBV7-2 | CASSSGGSNEQYF | TGTGCCAGCAGCTCCGGCGGGTCCAACGAGCAGTACTTC
NA | TRBJ1-3 | NA | TRBV7-8 | CASSLDFGSGNTIYF | TGTGCCAGCAGCTTAGATTTCGGCTCTGGAAACACCATATATTTT
NA | TRBJ2-7 | NA | TRBV6-2/TRBV6-3 | CASSYGGSANEQYF | TGTGCCAGCAGTTACGGGGGCAGTGCGAACGAGCAGTACTTC
TRBD1 | TRBJ2-1 | few | TRBV6-4 | CASSDVGDRGFEQFF | TGTGCCAGCAGTGACGTAGGGGACAGGGGGTTTGAGCAGTTCTTC
TRBD1 | TRBJ2-1 | NA | TRBV4-1 | CASSQGGTGGFREQFF | TGCGCCAGCAGCCAAGGAGGGACAGGGGGCTTCAGGGAGCAGTTCTTC
NA | TRBJ1-2 | many | TRBV14 | CASSQGSNLNYGYTF | TGTGCCAGCAGCCAAGGTTCTAATCTCAACTATGGCTACACCTTC
NA | TRBJ1-1 | many | TRBV7-2 | CASSLAGRGVEAFF | TGTGCCAGCAGCTTAGCCGGACGGGGGGTTGAAGCTTTCTTT
NA | TRBJ2-7 | NA | TRBV6-2/TRBV6-3 | CASSLSNEQYF | TGTGCCAGCAGTTTGAGCAACGAGCAGTACTTC
TRBD1 | TRBJ2-7 | NA | TRBV29-1 | CSVNRGTSEQYF | TGCAGCGTTAACAGGGGAACTAGCGAGCAGTACTTC
NA | TRBJ1-2 | NA | TRBV27 | CASRRAGKGFGDGYTF | TGTGCCAGCCGCCGGGCAGGGAAGGGATTCGGAGATGGCTACACCTTC
TRBD2 | TRBJ2-7 | NA | TRBV7-9 | CASSLALAGGYEQYF | TGTGCCAGCAGCTTAGCCCTAGCGGGAGGCTACGAGCAGTACTTC
NA | TRBJ2-1 | few | TRBV12-3/TRBV12-4 | CASSPLAVGDEQFF | TGTGCCAGCAGCCCCTTAGCGGTGGGCGATGAGCAGTTCTTC
NA | TRBJ1-1 | NA | TRBV7-2 | CASSLSGAEAFF | TGTGCCAGCAGCTTAAGCGGGGCCGAAGCTTTCTTT
TRBD2 | TRBJ2-7 | few | TRBV7-8 | CASSLEPAGELSYEQYF | TGTGCCAGCAGCTTAGAACCCGCGGGAGAGCTCTCCTACGAGCAGTACTTC
NA | TRBJ1-1 | few | TRBV27 | CASSLSGRNTEAFF | TGTGCCAGCAGTTTATCAGGGAGAAACACTGAAGCTTTCTTT
TRBD2 | TRBJ2-1 | NA | TRBV7-8 | CAGSSGTSGGNTQFF | TGTGCCGGCAGCTCTGGGACTAGCGGGGGGAATACGCAGTTCTTC
NA | TRBJ2-1 | few | TRBV7-9 | CASSHPSGSNEQFF | TGTGCCAGCAGCCACCCATCTGGAAGCAATGAGCAGTTCTTC
NA | TRBJ1-1 | few | TRBV7-6 | CASAWGVNTEAFF | TGTGCCAGCGCCTGGGGAGTTAACACTGAAGCTTTCTTT
TRBD2 | TRBJ2-7 | NA | TRBV29-1 | CSVSRLTSGESYEQYF | TGCAGCGTTTCTAGATTGACTAGCGGGGAGTCCTACGAGCAGTACTTC
NA | TRBJ2-7 | medium-sized | TRBV6-2/TRBV6-3 | CASSYPPYEQYF | TGTGCCAGCAGTTACCCCCCCTACGAGCAGTACTTC
TRBD2 | TRBJ2-1 | NA | TRBV6-2/TRBV6-3 | CASRPRPGLGYNEQFF | TGTGCCAGCAGACCGCGCCCGGGACTAGGATACAATGAGCAGTTCTTC
TRBD2 | TRBJ2-1 | NA | TRBV6-6 | CASSPLAGDYNEQFF | TGTGCCAGCAGTCCTCTAGCGGGGGACTACAATGAGCAGTTCTTC
TRBD1 | TRBJ1-5 | NA | TRBV6-1 | CASGDRSNQPQHF | TGTGCCAGCGGGGACAGGAGCAATCAGCCCCAGCATTTT
NA | TRBJ2-1 | NA | TRBV9 | CASSVGGSGRSYNEQFF | TGTGCCAGCAGCGTAGGAGGGAGCGGGCGCTCCTACAATGAGCAGTTCTTC
NA | TRBJ2-3 | NA | TRBV20-1 | CSAERPSASTDTQYF | TGCAGTGCGGAGAGGCCTAGCGCTAGCACAGATACGCAGTATTTT